The sequence of this T cell receptor beta chain was determined in a study of blood T cell repertoires in COVID-19. The CDR3 contains 14 residues. Unmatched junction bases numbered 3, after V lost 2 bases and J lost 3 bases. The germline gives CDR1 SGHTA, CDR2 FQGTGA. TCRdb's copy holds only in-frame clones and misses some; the assay was immunoSEQ multiplex PCR. The sample lists 250,000 or so clones, about 83% occurring once. The sequencing input was PBMCs or T cells enriched from blood (not recorded which). The TCR sequence derives from a woman in her thirties or forties who had been exposed to COVID-19. The genes are TRBV7-3 and TRBJ1-1, with 7 bases fitting TRBD1. The CDR3 sequence: CASSLDRADTEAFF. In nucleotides, the CDR3 is TGTGCCAGCAGCTTAGACAGGGCCGACACTGAAGCTTTCTTT. The whole variable domain, remainder taken from reference TRBV7-3 and TRBJ1-1, is GAGVSQTPSNKVTEKGKYVELRCDPISGHTALYWYRQSLGQGPEFLIYFQGTGAADDSGLPNDRFFAVRPEGSVSTLKIQRTERGDSAVYLCASSLDRADTEAFFGQGTRLTVV.